These 14 T cell receptor beta chains were all obtained from the same sample, sequenced in a study of T cell responses to AZD1222 COVID-19 vaccine (dated by TCRdb to about 2021). The library relied on the immunoSEQ multiplex PCR assay. TCRdb obtained this table from immuneACCESS and retained in-frame rearrangements with V and J assigned. These tables miss some clones; where compared with another copy, unresolved V genes account for less than half of the shortfall, and the remainder is unexplained. This sample comprises roughly 120,000 clones, 90% of them detected only once. 4% to 4.5% of the sample is in the top ten clones. This specimen's time point label, per the study, means: about 28 days (+/-7) after the second vaccine dose. What the treatment or condition label conveys for this sample: meningococcal conjugate vaccine given as trial control. Source: peripheral blood, taken 28 days after the second dose of the MenACWY control vaccine. All receptors derive from an adult who received the MenACWY meningococcal vaccine as a control.

The V gene is TRBV20-1, the J gene TRBJ2-7; no firm D call. Trimming took off 3 bases at V and 3 bases at J, with 6 bases between the two ends. Per the germline V gene, CDR1 is DFQATT and CDR2 is SNEGSKA (reference sequence). The CDR3 totals 11 residues. The CDR3 DNA reads TGCAGTGCTAGGGACGGCTACGAGCAGTACTTC. Protein product: CSARDGYEQYF.

V usage is TRBV6-2 or TRBV6-3 and J usage is TRBJ2-6, with no clear D. The germline V gene has CDR1 MNHEY and CDR2 SVGEGT. V gave up 5 bases and J gave up 1 base, with 9 bases separating them. The CDR3 totals 15 residues. The DNA for the CDR3 is TGTGCCAGCAGTCGCGAGGTATCTGGGGCCAACGTCCTGACTTTC. Protein: CASSREVSGANVLTF.

The genes are TRBV15 and TRBJ2-1, with 12 positions matching TRBD2. Germline CDR1 LNHNV, CDR2 YYDKDF (reference sequence). The ends lost 0 bases at V and 4 bases at J; junction bases unmatched: 4. The CDR3 is made up of 17 amino acids. CDR3 sequence (DNA): TGTGCCACCAGCAGAGAAGGAGGACTAGCGGGGTACAATGAGCAGTTCTTC. It encodes CATSREGGLAGYNEQFF.

J is TRBJ2-3 and V is TRBV2; D ambiguous. Germline V gene data show CDR1 as SNHLY and CDR2 as FYNNEI. The CDR3 extends over 13 amino acids. V lost 5 bases and J lost 4, with 10 bases in between. Here the CDR3 DNA reads TGTGCCAGCAGTTCCACAGTGTCAGATACGCAGTATTTT. It translates to CASSSTVSDTQYF. The full variable domain, with the rest looked up from reference TRBV2 and TRBJ2-3, is EPEVTQTPSHQVTQMGQEVILRCVPISNHLYFYWYRQILGQKVEFLVSFYNNEISEKSEIFDDQFSVERPDGSNFTLKIRSTKLEDSAMYFCASSSTVSDTQYFGPGTRLTVL.

The chain uses TRBV5-4 and TRBJ1-2; 8 bases agree with TRBD1. With 6 bases clipped from V and 4 bases from J, the junction kept 14 bases outside the gene matches. Germline V gene lookup returns CDR1 SGHNT and CDR2 YYREEE (reference sequence). CDR3 size: 16 residues. The DNA for the CDR3 is TGTGCCAGCACCCCAGGGGGGGCAGGGGGCCGCTATGGCTACACCTTC. Its translation is CASTPGGAGGRYGYTF.

The J gene is TRBJ1-4, the V gene TRBV27, with D possibly being TRBD1 (6 bases). The CDR3 is 18 residues long. Trimming took 2 bases from V and 7 from J, leaving 23 bases between them. CDR1 and CDR2 from the germline V gene are MNHEY and SMNVEV (reference sequence). In nucleotides, the CDR3 is TGTGCCAGCAGTTTAAGTTCCTTAGTTGGGGGGCGCGGTGAAAAACTGTTTTTT. Translating it yields CASSLSSLVGGRGEKLFF.

The chain recombines TRBV2 with TRBJ2-2; D possibly corresponds to TRBD2 (6 bases). The CDR3 has 14 amino acids. Trimming stripped 6 bases from V and 5 bases from J, with 13 bases between. CDR1 and CDR2 (germline): SNHLY, FYNNEI. CDR3 in amino acids: CASRPNLATGELFF. In nucleotides, the CDR3 is TGTGCCAGCAGACCCAATCTAGCGACCGGGGAGCTGTTTTTT.

The genes are TRBV27 and TRBJ2-7; D gene ambiguous. Trimming took off 8 bases at V and 3 bases at J, with 20 bases between the two ends. The CDR3 runs 15 residues. The germline CDR1 and CDR2 sequences are MNHEY and SMNVEV (reference sequence). The CDR3 coding sequence is TGTGCCAGCCGCTCCAGGTCTACCAGTTTCTACGAGCAGTACTTC. It specifies CASRSRSTSFYEQYF.

V and J are TRBV9 and TRBJ2-7, with D perhaps TRBD2 (6 bases). The V gene's germline CDR1 is SGDLS and CDR2 YYNGEE. CDR3 length equals 13 residues. V was pared by 0 bases and J by 7 bases, with 11 bases between. DNA of the CDR3: TGTGCCAGCAGCGTAGGGAGGGCGGGGGAGCAGTACTTC. This sequence encodes CASSVGRAGEQYF. Supplemented by reference TRBV9 and TRBJ2-7, the full variable domain reads DSGVTQTPKHLITATGQRVTLRCSPRSGDLSVYWYQQSLDQGLQFLIQYYNGEERAKGNILERFSAQQFPDLHSELNLSSLELGDSALYFCASSVGRAGEQYFGPGTRLTVT.

The chain joins TRBV4-2 to TRBJ2-2; tentative D call: TRBD2 (5 bases). In germline, CDR1 is LGHNA, CDR2 YNFKEQ. The CDR3 is 14 amino acids. Trimming left V 0 bases short and J 14 bases short, with 16 bases between. The chain's CDR3 is CASSQDAGALVLFF. CDR3 coding DNA: TGTGCCAGCAGCCAAGATGCGGGCGCCCTCGTACTGTTTTTT.

J is TRBJ1-5 and V is TRBV19; no definite D call. This CDR3 comprises 13 residues. CDR1 and CDR2 from the germline V gene are LNHDA and SQIVND (reference sequence). The V end lost 5 bases, the J end lost 10 bases, and 15 bases lay between the germline ends. CDR3 DNA: TGTGCCAGTAGTTCCAAAGCCCTGCCACCCCAGCATTTT. Protein sequence: CASSSKALPPQHF.

The chain joins TRBV14 to TRBJ2-5; D is ambiguous. In germline, CDR1 is SGHDN, CDR2 FVKESK. Trimming took off 4 bases at V and 4 bases at J, with 7 bases between the two ends. CDR3 length: 12 amino acids. The DNA for the CDR3 is TGTGCCAGCAGCCCCAGTGGAGAGACCCAGTACTTC. This gives the protein CASSPSGETQYF.

As DNA, the CDR3 is TGTGCCAGCAGCCCGGGGACGGCCATGCCGAAAAAACTGTTTTTT. The encoded protein is CASSPGTAMPKKLFF. The genes are TRBV27 and TRBJ1-4, with a tentative D call TRBD1 (5 bases). Trimming took 6 bases from V and 9 from J, leaving 20 bases between them. The CDR3 has 15 amino acids. CDR1 MNHEY and CDR2 SMNVEV come from the germline V gene (reference sequence).

This clone turned up a few times. V gene TRBV12-3 or TRBV12-4 combines with J gene TRBJ2-3; D not resolved. Between the trimmed V and J ends, which lost 5 bases and 2 bases, there was a span of 8 bases. The CDR3 loop spans 13 amino acids. In nucleotides, the CDR3 is TGTGCCAGCAGTGCCTGGATCACAGATACGCAGTATTTT. Its protein is CASSAWITDTQYF.